Each of the 18 T cell receptor beta chains below was sequenced from the same sample in a study of OX40 agonist ivuxolimab in advanced cancers. The library was made by the immunoSEQ multiplex PCR assay. In TCRdb, the immuneACCESS table is reduced to in-frame sequences with V and J assigned. These tables do not hold every clone; where another copy was compared, an unresolved V gene accounts for under half, and the others remain unexplained. Recorded for this sample are 60,000 to 90,000 clones; about 85% of them occurred a single time. The ten largest clonotypes hold under 1.1% of the sample. Source: CD4+ or CD8+ T cells sorted from blood, taken in a trial of the OX40 agonist ivuxolimab. Receptor source: an adult with an advanced solid tumor such as melanoma, head and neck, liver or kidney cancer.

V is TRBV19 and J is TRBJ1-2, with a possible D match to TRBD1 (5 bases). Germline lookup yields CDR1 LNHDA and CDR2 SQIVND (reference sequence). The V end was cut by 6 bases, the J end by 6 bases, with 17 bases between. CDR3 length equals 14 residues. This chain's CDR3 is CASRRLGGVDGYTF. The CDR3 DNA sequence: TGTGCCAGTAGGCGGCTCGGGGGGGTTGATGGCTACACCTTC.

The rearrangement links TRBV2 to TRBJ1-6; D may be TRBD1 (5 bases). The CDR3 has 15 residues. CDR1 and CDR2 from the germline V gene are SNHLY and FYNNEI. V dropped 3 bases and J dropped 2 bases, with 8 bases sitting between them. The CDR3 is CASSEQGPYNSPLHF. In nucleotides, the CDR3 is TGTGCCAGCAGTGAGCAGGGACCCTATAATTCACCCCTCCACTTT.

The chain joins TRBV28 to TRBJ1-5, with a tentative D call TRBD1 (5 bases). This CDR3 region has 13 residues. Germline assignment: CDR1 MDHEN and CDR2 SYDVKM. Trimming removed 7 bases at V and 4 bases at J, with 11 bases between. The CDR3 DNA reads TGTGCCAGCACCTGGGGCAGAAATCAGCCCCAGCATTTT. Protein: CASTWGRNQPQHF.

The chain has TRBV6-1 and TRBJ2-7; 7 bases are a match to TRBD1. V lost 7 bases, J lost 5 bases, and 5 bases stayed unmatched. Germline loops: CDR1 MNHNS, CDR2 SASEGT. This CDR3 comprises 12 residues. CDR3 protein: CASTGTVNEQYF. For the CDR3, the DNA is TGTGCCAGCACTGGGACAGTCAACGAGCAGTACTTC.

This chain uses TRBV4-2 with TRBJ2-4, with TRBD2 identical over 7 bases. Germline values: CDR1 LGHNA, CDR2 YNFKEQ. V shed 4 bases and J 1 base; nucleotides not matched to a gene: 7. The CDR3 spans 16 residues. The CDR3 protein is CASSPSAGEAKNIQYF. CDR3 bases: TGTGCCAGCAGCCCGTCTGCGGGGGAGGCCAAAAACATTCAGTACTTC.

The chain has TRBV28 and TRBJ2-5; D uncertain. The germline V gene encodes CDR1 MDHEN and CDR2 SYDVKM. V shed 2 bases and J shed 4 bases, with 2 bases lying between them. The CDR3 covers 11 residues. CDR3 nucleotide sequence: TGTGCCAGCAGTTTAATAGAGACCCAGTACTTC. Its protein is CASSLIETQYF.

The V and J genes are TRBV7-9 and TRBJ2-7, with 14 nucleotides matching TRBD2. J was trimmed by 5 bases and V by 5 bases; bases with no gene match: 5. This CDR3 region has 15 residues. Germline CDR1 and CDR2: SEHNR and FQNEAQ (reference sequence). In DNA, the CDR3 is TGTGCCAGCAGCCCCGGGACTAGCGGGAGTGACGAGCAGTACTTC. Translating gives CASSPGTSGSDEQYF.

A few counts support this clone. The chain combines TRBV6-6 with TRBJ2-7; unclear D gene. Germline V gene data show CDR1 as MNHNY and CDR2 as SVGAGI (reference sequence). With 6 bases removed from V and 6 bases from J, the gap between germline ends came to 21 bases. The CDR3 has 15 amino acids. As DNA, the CDR3 is TGTGCCAGCAGGCCCGATTTCACCCTTGGTAGCGAGCAGTACTTC. It is translated as CASRPDFTLGSEQYF.

This clone has only one observation. The chain is built from TRBV5-5 and TRBJ2-4; D not resolved. This CDR3 region has 12 residues. V shed 8 bases and J shed 8 bases, with 14 bases lying between them. Germline values: CDR1 SGHKS, CDR2 YYEKEE (reference sequence). CDR3 residues: CASQRSSYIQYF. The DNA for the CDR3 is TGTGCCAGTCAAAGGTCCTCATACATTCAGTACTTC. Using reference TRBV5-5 and TRBJ2-4 for the parts outside the CDR3, the full variable domain is DAGVTQSPTHLIKTRGQQVTLRCSPISGHKSVSWYQQVLGQGPQFIFQYYEKEERGRGNFPDRFSARQFPNYSSELNVNALLLGDSALYLCASQRSSYIQYFGAGTRLSVL.

This clone appeared once. This chain links TRBV29-1 with TRBJ1-2; 11 positions agree with TRBD1. CDR1 and CDR2 (germline): SQVTM, ANQGSEA. CDR3 length: 13 amino acids. J gave up 4 bases and V 6 bases, and 4 bases lay outside the gene matches. The CDR3 protein is CSVGTGGSYGYTF. The CDR3, as DNA: TGCAGCGTGGGGACAGGGGGAAGCTATGGCTACACCTTC.

The rearrangement uses TRBV28 and TRBJ1-2; 9 positions agree with TRBD1. V shed 6 bases and J 8 bases; nucleotides not matched to a gene: 4. The germline V gene has CDR1 MDHEN and CDR2 SYDVKM. CDR3 length equals 12 residues. The CDR3 region has the DNA TGTGCCAGCAGGGGACAGGGTTGGGGCTACACCTTC. Its protein is CASRGQGWGYTF.

This clone occurred once. The chain uses TRBV7-9 and TRBJ2-6; TRBD1 aligns across 10 bases. Trimming at V came to 5 bases and at J to 4 bases, leaving 8 bases not matched to a gene. CDR1 and CDR2 (germline): SEHNR, FQNEAQ (reference sequence). The CDR3 has 17 residues. The CDR3 sequence: CASSPTGGAGGANVLTF. For the CDR3, the DNA is TGTGCCAGCAGCCCGACAGGGGGCGCGGGAGGGGCCAACGTCCTGACTTTC.

This clone was counted a single time. The chain links TRBV5-1 to TRBJ2-3, with TRBD1 matching 11 bases. The CDR3 sequence is 15 residues long. V gave up 4 bases and J gave up 2 bases; unmatched junction bases: 3. The V gene's germline CDR1 is SGHRS and CDR2 YFSETQ. CDR3 region: CASSRGQGVTDTQYF. The CDR3 bases are TGCGCCAGCAGCAGGGGACAGGGGGTCACAGATACGCAGTATTTT.

This chain uses TRBV2 with TRBJ2-5; the D gene is possibly TRBD1 (6 bases). The germline CDR1 and CDR2 sequences are SNHLY and FYNNEI. Trimming pared 6 bases from V and 4 bases from J, leaving 12 bases between. The CDR3 has 13 residues. CDR3 sequence: CASSRDTRETQYF. CDR3 bases: TGTGCCAGCAGCCGGGACACTCGAGAGACCCAGTACTTC.

The chain combines TRBV9 with TRBJ1-2; 7 nucleotides align to TRBD1. The CDR3 loop spans 14 amino acids. Germline V gives CDR1 SGDLS, CDR2 YYNGEE. V shed 3 bases, J shed 4 bases, and the junction held 6 bases outside the gene matches. The CDR3 sequence: CASSARDSSYGYTF. The DNA of the CDR3 is TGTGCCAGCAGCGCTAGGGACAGCTCCTATGGCTACACCTTC. Full variable domain (outside the CDR3, taken from reference TRBV9 and TRBJ1-2): DSGVTQTPKHLITATGQRVTLRCSPRSGDLSVYWYQQSLDQGLQFLIQYYNGEERAKGNILERFSAQQFPDLHSELNLSSLELGDSALYFCASSARDSSYGYTFGSGTRLTVV.

This rearrangement joins TRBV5-1 to TRBJ1-1, with D tentatively TRBD1 (6 bases). The CDR3 sequence is 16 residues long. The germline gives CDR1 SGHRS, CDR2 YFSETQ. V lost 4 bases to trimming and J lost 5 bases, with 21 bases between them. The CDR3: CASSLGAGGGVTEAFF. The CDR3 DNA reads as TGCGCCAGCAGCCTGGGGGCTGGGGGAGGAGTGACTGAAGCTTTCTTT.

The V call is TRBV28, the J call TRBJ2-7, with 9 nucleotides matching TRBD1. Trimming took 5 bases from V and 8 from J; bases not matched to a gene: 13. Germline CDR1 reads MDHEN; CDR2 reads SYDVKM. This CDR3 comprises 15 residues. The DNA of the CDR3 is TGTGCCAGCAGTACTCCGGGACAGGGATCGATTCAGCAGTACTTC. This translates into CASSTPGQGSIQQYF.

V usage is TRBV28 and J usage is TRBJ1-2; D is perhaps TRBD1 (6 bases). The V end was cut by 6 bases, the J end by 11 bases, with 13 bases between. Germline V CDR1 and CDR2: MDHEN, SYDVKM. This CDR3 is built from 11 residues. DNA of the CDR3: TGTGCCAGCAGCGAACAGGGACGGTACACCTTC. The encoded protein is CASSEQGRYTF.